This entry lists 30 T cell receptor beta chains sequenced from one sample in a study of graft-versus-host responses after intestinal transplantation. These TCRs are of unknown antigen specificity. TCRdb keeps only in-frame clones here, not all; method: immunoSEQ multiplex PCR. The table lists about 110,000 clones, over 85% of them singletons, with roughly 0.24% in the top ten. The starting material was unstimulated CD4+ T cells sorted from spleen or lymph node cells, obtained before transplant. These receptors were taken from a human donor who was the organ donor for an intestinal transplant.

The chain links TRBV20-1 to TRBJ2-3; D gene uncertain. Germline CDR1 DFQATT, CDR2 SNEGSKA (reference sequence). Deletions cut 1 base from V and 6 bases from J, with 5 bases between. This CDR3 region has 11 residues. The CDR3 protein is CSARVRDTQYF. DNA for the CDR3: TGCAGTGCTAGAGTGCGGGATACGCAGTATTTT.

This chain joins TRBV7-8 and TRBJ2-7; 10 bases are shared with TRBD1. Germline CDR1 reads SGHVS; CDR2 reads FQNEAQ. V was clipped by 3 bases and J by 5 bases; unmatched bases: 7. CDR3 length equals 15 residues. This chain's CDR3 is CASSLSGQGLDEQYF. The CDR3 DNA is TGTGCCAGCAGCTTGTCGGGACAGGGGCTCGACGAGCAGTACTTC.

Of note for this clone: At the DNA level, this CDR3 is encoded by other sequences in the same sample as well. The genes are TRBV7-2 and TRBJ2-1, with D maybe TRBD2 (6 bases). Trimming removed 0 bases at V and 5 bases at J, with 8 bases between. The CDR3 is 14 residues long. The V gene's germline CDR1 is SGHTA and CDR2 FQGNSA. CDR3 nucleotides: TGTGCCAGCAGCTTAGCTGGGAGGCACAATGAGCAGTTCTTC. Its protein is CASSLAGRHNEQFF. The full variable domain, with the rest looked up from reference TRBV7-2 and TRBJ2-1, is GAGVSQSPSNKVTEKGKDVELRCDPISGHTALYWYRQSLGQGLEFLIYFQGNSAPDKSGLPSDRFSAERTGGSVSTLTIQRTQQEDSAVYLCASSLAGRHNEQFFGPGTRLTVL.

The chain joins TRBV7-9 to TRBJ1-1; D is ambiguous. Trimming removed 2 bases at V and 6 bases at J, with 19 bases between. The CDR3 is made up of 16 amino acids. CDR1 and CDR2 (germline): SEHNR, FQNEAQ (reference sequence). CDR3 residues: CASSLRLPAVRAEAFF. In DNA form, the CDR3 reads TGTGCCAGCAGCTTACGTCTCCCAGCGGTGAGGGCTGAAGCTTTCTTT.

The chain couples TRBV2 to TRBJ2-1; weak D call: TRBD2 (5 bases). The CDR3 length is 13 residues. Trimming cost V 8 bases and J 1 base, with 9 bases left between them. Germline lookup yields CDR1 SNHLY and CDR2 FYNNEI. The CDR3 region is CASHGSSYNEQFF. CDR3 nucleotides: TGTGCCAGCCATGGGAGTTCCTACAATGAGCAGTTCTTC.

The J gene is TRBJ2-4, the V gene TRBV28, with D maybe TRBD2 (5 bases). CDR3 length: 17 residues. The V gene lost 6 bases and the J gene lost 2 bases, with 20 bases spanning the gap. CDR1 is MDHEN and CDR2 is SYDVKM in the germline V gene. This CDR3 is CASRKRLARRSKNIQYF. CDR3 coding DNA: TGTGCCAGCAGAAAGCGCCTAGCACGGAGGTCCAAAAACATTCAGTACTTC.

V gene TRBV7-9 combines with J gene TRBJ2-1; TRBD2 might be the D (6 bases). The CDR3 runs to 14 residues. Germline V gene data show CDR1 as SEHNR and CDR2 as FQNEAQ (reference sequence). V was pared by 5 bases and J by 3 bases, with 11 bases between. The CDR3 reads CASSPLAYYNEQFF. The CDR3 bases are TGTGCCAGCAGCCCCCTAGCGTACTACAATGAGCAGTTCTTC.

A single count supports this clone. The chain has TRBV10-3 and TRBJ2-5; D ambiguous. The germline V gene encodes CDR1 ENHRY and CDR2 SYGVKD. The CDR3 has 10 residues. Trimming removed 7 bases at V and 5 bases at J, with 5 bases between. The chain's CDR3 is CAIIVETQYF. CDR3 sequence (DNA): TGTGCCATCATTGTGGAGACCCAGTACTTC.

The chain combines TRBV28 with TRBJ2-4; the D gene is possibly TRBD1 (6 bases). V lost 6 bases and J lost 2, with 11 bases in between. The CDR3 runs to 14 residues. Germline V lookup: CDR1 MDHEN, CDR2 SYDVKM. The CDR3 DNA follows: TGTGCCAGCAGGCAGACAGGCTCCAAAAACATTCAGTACTTC. It yields the protein CASRQTGSKNIQYF.

The chain carries TRBV19 and TRBJ2-2; D may match TRBD1 or TRBD2 (6 bases each). Trimming stripped 8 bases from V and 3 bases from J, with 16 bases between. The germline gives CDR1 LNHDA, CDR2 SQIVND (reference sequence). CDR3 length equals 15 residues. The DNA of the CDR3 is TGTGCCAGTGCCCCTAGGGGGGCATACACCGGGGAGCTGTTTTTT. Translating it yields CASAPRGAYTGELFF.

This rearrangement joins TRBV19 to TRBJ2-2; TRBD2 agrees at 11 bases. The CDR3 consists of 15 residues. The V gene's germline CDR1 is LNHDA and CDR2 SQIVND (reference sequence). V lost 7 bases, J lost 6 bases, and 7 bases stayed unmatched. Written as DNA, the CDR3 is TGTGCCAGTATCGAAACTAGCGGGAGACCCGGGGAGCTGTTTTTT. This sequence encodes CASIETSGRPGELFF.

The chain has TRBV6-1 and TRBJ1-2; 7 bases map to TRBD1. The CDR3 consists of 13 residues. The germline CDR1 and CDR2 sequences are MNHNS and SASEGT. V trimming: 2 bases; J trimming: 4 bases; junction bases outside the gene matches: 1. The CDR3: CASSERGPYGYTF. The CDR3 nucleotides are TGTGCCAGCAGTGAAAGGGGGCCCTATGGCTACACCTTC.

This chain joins TRBV4-1 and TRBJ2-7; possibly TRBD1 or TRBD2 for D (6 bases each). Germline CDR1 reads MGHRA; CDR2 reads YSYEKL. The CDR3 spans 14 residues. The V end was cut by 1 base, the J end by 6 bases, with 13 bases between. CDR3 nucleotides: TGCGCCAGCAGCCAAGTCGGGAGAGGGGGCGAGCAGTACTTC. Protein sequence: CASSQVGRGGEQYF.

The J gene is TRBJ2-5, the V gene TRBV4-2; maybe TRBD1 (6 bases). CDR3 length equals 15 residues. The germline V gene encodes CDR1 LGHNA and CDR2 YNFKEQ. V lost 1 base, J lost 3 bases, and 12 bases lay in between. The CDR3 bases are TGTGCCAGCAGCCAAGGGGCAGGGGAAGAAGAGACCCAGTACTTC. Encoded protein: CASSQGAGEEETQYF.

The chain couples TRBV5-1 to TRBJ2-7; D not resolved. Germline V gene data show CDR1 as SGHRS and CDR2 as YFSETQ. CDR3 size: 13 residues. With 0 bases removed from V and 2 bases from J, the gap between germline ends came to 6 bases. The CDR3 is CASSLDRAYEQYF. CDR3 in DNA: TGCGCCAGCAGCTTGGACAGAGCCTACGAGCAGTACTTC.

The CDR3 sequence: CASSSDRVTYEQYF. Written as DNA, the CDR3 is TGTGCCAGCAGCTCTGACAGGGTAACCTACGAGCAGTACTTC. This chain connects TRBV5-4 to TRBJ2-7, with 7 bases that match TRBD1. This CDR3 is built from 14 residues. Looked up from germline, CDR1 is SGHNT and CDR2 is YYREEE (reference sequence). V lost 3 bases and J lost 2; bases outside the gene matches: 5.

This clone was recorded only once. This rearrangement joins TRBV19 to TRBJ1-2; D may be TRBD1 (6 bases). The CDR3 sequence is 15 residues long. Trimming took off 5 bases at V and 0 bases at J, with 13 bases between the two ends. The germline CDR1 and CDR2 sequences are LNHDA and SQIVND (reference sequence). DNA for the CDR3: TGTGCCAGTAGTCCACAGGGAATTACTAACTATGGCTACACCTTC. Translation gives CASSPQGITNYGYTF. Complete variable domain (other parts from reference TRBV19 and TRBJ1-2): DGGITQSPKYLFRKEGQNVTLSCEQNLNHDAMYWYRQDPGQGLRLIYYSQIVNDFQKGDIAEGYSVSREKKESFPLTVTSAQKNPTAFYLCASSPQGITNYGYTFGSGTRLTVV.

J is TRBJ2-2 and V is TRBV29-1; 7 bases are shared with TRBD1. Per the germline V gene, CDR1 is SQVTM and CDR2 is ANQGSEA. There are 19 residues in the CDR3. The V gene end was trimmed by 3 bases and the J gene end by 2 bases; junction bases not matched to a gene: 18. CDR3 protein: CSVETQPLRHRGNTGELFF. CDR3 nucleotide sequence: TGCAGCGTTGAGACTCAACCACTCAGACACAGGGGAAACACCGGGGAGCTGTTTTTT.

The chain employs TRBV7-3 and TRBJ1-6; possibly TRBD1 for D (5 bases). Germline V gives CDR1 SGHTA, CDR2 FQGTGA. CDR3 length: 15 residues. V was clipped by 4 bases and J by 7 bases, with 14 bases between them. Written as DNA, the CDR3 is TGTGCCAGCAGCTCCATTGGGGGGGTGAATTCACCCCTCCACTTT. Encoded protein: CASSSIGGVNSPLHF.

This sequence joins TRBV28 and TRBJ2-7, with D unresolved. This CDR3 has 20 residues. Germline CDR1 MDHEN, CDR2 SYDVKM. V was clipped by 5 bases and J by 4 bases, with 33 bases between them. CDR3 sequence reads: CASSPIPFGSDRPLFYEQYF. DNA of the CDR3: TGTGCCAGCAGTCCTATACCCTTTGGCTCAGACCGGCCCCTGTTTTACGAGCAGTACTTC.

This clone was detected once. V usage is TRBV9 and J usage is TRBJ2-1; 11 positions match TRBD2. Per germline, CDR1 SGDLS and CDR2 YYNGEE. Trimming took 2 bases from V and 9 from J; bases not matched to a gene: 7. This CDR3 region has 15 residues. CDR3 DNA: TGTGCCAGCAGCGTGGGTCGCCTAGCGGGAGGTGAGCAGTTCTTC. It yields the protein CASSVGRLAGGEQFF.

The chain couples TRBV5-4 to TRBJ2-7, with 12 bases identical to TRBD2. Germline V gene sequence: CDR1 SGHNT, CDR2 YYREEE (reference sequence). The CDR3 runs to 14 residues. CDR3 nucleotide sequence: TGTGCAAAGGGACTAGCGGGTGCATTCTACGAGCAGTACTTC. Residues: CAKGLAGAFYEQYF. Variable domain in full (rest from reference TRBV5-4 and TRBJ2-7): ETGVTQSPTHLIKTRGQQVTLRCSSQSGHNTVSWYQQALGQGPQFIFQYYREEENGRGNFPPRFSGLQFPNYSSELNVNALELDDSALYLCAKGLAGAFYEQYFGPGTRLTVT.

The CDR3 loop reads CASSVLALSSTDTQYF. CDR3 in DNA: TGTGCCAGCAGCGTCCTCGCCCTATCTAGCACAGATACGCAGTATTTT. The rearrangement joins TRBV9 to TRBJ2-3; unclear D gene. Germline loops: CDR1 SGDLS, CDR2 YYNGEE. This CDR3 spans 16 amino acids. V was trimmed by 2 bases and J by 0 bases, leaving 13 bases between them.

This rearrangement joins TRBV7-2 to TRBJ1-1; D is uncertain. This CDR3 is built from 14 residues. CDR1 SGHTA and CDR2 FQGNSA come from the germline V gene. V dropped 1 base and J dropped 7 bases, with 13 bases sitting between them. The CDR3 DNA reads TGTGCCAGCAGCTTAGATCCCCCCAGCGATGAAGCTTTCTTT. As protein: CASSLDPPSDEAFF.

The gene calls are TRBV5-1 and TRBJ2-7; D remains unclear. The CDR3 consists of 13 residues. The V and J ends lost 0 bases and 6 bases respectively, with 10 bases between them. Germline CDR1 SGHRS, CDR2 YFSETQ. The CDR3 DNA is TGCGCCAGCAGCTTGGGATACGTCCGCGAGCAGTACTTC. As protein: CASSLGYVREQYF.

The gene calls are TRBV19 and TRBJ2-5; D may match TRBD1 or TRBD2 (5 bases each). Trimming removed 2 bases from V and 2 bases from J, with 9 bases in between. Germline loops: CDR1 LNHDA, CDR2 SQIVND (reference sequence). The CDR3 has 14 amino acids. The CDR3 DNA sequence: TGTGCCAGTAGTATAATAGGGGAGCAAGAGACCCAGTACTTC. This codes for CASSIIGEQETQYF.

The CDR3 DNA follows: TGCGCCAGCAGCCAAGATCGGCAGGTTACTGAAGCTTTCTTT. The encoded protein is CASSQDRQVTEAFF. This chain joins TRBV4-3 and TRBJ1-1; D unclear. This CDR3 is 14 amino acids long. The germline CDR1 and CDR2 sequences are LGHNA and YSLEER. V lost 0 bases to trimming and J lost 5 bases, with 10 bases between them.

This sequence joins TRBV10-1 and TRBJ2-6; 7 bases are a match to TRBD2. The CDR3 contains 18 residues. The J segment lost 1 base and the V segment lost 3 bases, leaving 9 bases of the junction unmatched. Germline loops: CDR1 WNHNN, CDR2 SYGVQD (reference sequence). The CDR3 DNA is TGCGCCAGCAGTGATGAGCGGGAAACTAGGTCTGGGGCCAACGTCCTGACTTTC. This translates into CASSDERETRSGANVLTF.

The chain is built from TRBV7-9 and TRBJ2-1; 14 bases match TRBD2. Looked up from germline, CDR1 is SEHNR and CDR2 is FQNEAQ (reference sequence). There are 17 residues in the CDR3. After removal of 0 bases from V and 7 bases from J, the junction contained 5 bases not matched to a gene. The CDR3 here is CASSLAGGTSGSNEQFF. As DNA, the CDR3 is TGTGCCAGCAGCTTAGCTGGAGGGACTAGCGGGAGTAATGAGCAGTTCTTC.

This chain links TRBV11-3 with TRBJ1-2; D perhaps matches TRBD1 (5 bases). Germline lookup yields CDR1 SGHNT and CDR2 YENEEA. CDR3 length: 15 amino acids. The germline V and J ends were trimmed by 3 bases and 8 bases, with 19 bases remaining between them. The CDR3 region is CASSFSSGTNEGYTF. The CDR3 DNA sequence: TGTGCCAGCAGCTTTTCCTCCGGGACCAACGAGGGCTACACCTTC.